This is a list of T cell receptor beta chains from one sample in a study of blood T cell repertoires in COVID-19. TCRdb's table, derived via immunoSEQ multiplex PCR, lists solely in-frame clones and lacks some. The table records 450,000 to 500,000 clones, around 85% of them present only once. Material: PBMCs or T cells enriched from blood (not recorded which). These receptor sequences come from a woman in her sixties or seventies who had recovered from COVID-19. The CDR3 runs from the conserved cysteine through the conserved F or W. A D gene is named only where the DNA matches it firmly. Clone size appears in some rows only: once, few, many, or a class for an expanded clone.

j_call,clone_size,d_call,v_call,cdr3_nt,cdr3_aa
TRBJ1-1,.,.,TRBV6-5,TGTGCCAGCAGTTACAATCTAGACACTGAAGCTTTCTTT,CASSYNLDTEAFF
TRBJ1-4,.,TRBD1,TRBV10-3,TGTGCCATCAGACAGGGGGCAAATAATGAAAAACTGTTTTTT,CAIRQGANNEKLFF
TRBJ1-1,.,.,TRBV20-1,TGCAGTGCTAGTTCCGGGGTAAAGTACACTGAAGCTTTCTTT,CSASSGVKYTEAFF
TRBJ2-1,.,.,TRBV9,TGTGCCAGCAGCGTAGCTGGTTACTTCTCCTACAATGAGCAGTTCTTC,CASSVAGYFSYNEQFF
TRBJ1-2,.,TRBD1,TRBV24-1,TGTGCCACCAGTGGAGGGACAGGGAGCGGCTACACCTTC,CATSGGTGSGYTF
TRBJ2-1,.,TRBD2,TRBV7-9,TGTGCCAGCAGCTACTGGGCCGGCGGGGGGACTCTTGAGCAGTTCTTC,CASSYWAGGGTLEQFF
TRBJ1-1,.,TRBD1,TRBV9,TGTGCCAGCAGCCCAAGGACAGGGGGCAGGACTGAAGCTTTCTTT,CASSPRTGGRTEAFF
TRBJ1-2,.,.,TRBV11-3,TGTGCCAGCAGTCAGGGGTTTGGCTACACCTTC,CASSQGFGYTF
TRBJ2-1,.,.,TRBV11-2,TGTGCCAGCAGCCCCTCGAGTTGGAATGAGCAGTTCTTC,CASSPSSWNEQFF
TRBJ2-5,.,TRBD2,TRBV11-2,TGTGCCAGCAGCTTAGAATGGAATAGCAAGACTAGCGGGGAGACCCAGTACTTC,CASSLEWNSKTSGETQYF
TRBJ2-5,.,.,TRBV7-6,TGTGCCAGCAGCCCCCAGGGGCTAGCCATGCAGACCCAGTACTTC,CASSPQGLAMQTQYF
TRBJ1-5,once,.,TRBV4-2,TGTGCCAGCAGCCAAGATATCGTCGGGCCCCAGCATTTT,CASSQDIVGPQHF
TRBJ2-1,.,.,TRBV9,TGTGCCAGCAGCGCTGTAAGAACAGGGCCAGAGCAGTTCTTC,CASSAVRTGPEQFF
TRBJ1-2,few,TRBD1,TRBV4-1,TGCGCCAGCAGCTCCCTAGGGGGCGCAGGTGTCGGCTACACCTTC,CASSSLGGAGVGYTF
TRBJ2-7,.,.,TRBV20-1,TGCAGTGCTAGTCCTACCTACGAGCAGTACTTC,CSASPTYEQYF